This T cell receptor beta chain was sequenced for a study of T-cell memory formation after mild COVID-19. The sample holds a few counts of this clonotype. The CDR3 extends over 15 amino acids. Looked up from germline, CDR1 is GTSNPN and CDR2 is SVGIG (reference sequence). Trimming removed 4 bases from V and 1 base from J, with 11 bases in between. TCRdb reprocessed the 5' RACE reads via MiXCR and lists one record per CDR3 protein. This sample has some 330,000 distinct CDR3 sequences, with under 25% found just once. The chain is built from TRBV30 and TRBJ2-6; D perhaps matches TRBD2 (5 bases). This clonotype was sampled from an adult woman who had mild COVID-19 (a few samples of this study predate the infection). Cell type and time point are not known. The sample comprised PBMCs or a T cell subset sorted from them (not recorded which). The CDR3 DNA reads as TGTGCCTGGACCCGGACTCTTTCTGGGGCCAACGTCCTGACTTTC. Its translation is CAWTRTLSGANVLTF. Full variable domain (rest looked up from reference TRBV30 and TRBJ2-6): SQTIHQWPATLVQPVGSPLSLECTVEGTSNPNLYWYRQAAGRGLQLLFYSVGIGQISSEVPQNLSASRPQDRQFILSSKKLLLSDSGFYLCAWTRTLSGANVLTFGAGSRLTVL.